The 17 T cell receptor beta chains in this list originate from one sample, sequenced in a study of T cells in Graves' hyperthyroidism and ophthalmopathy. TCR beta CDR3 sequences were amplified from RNA transcripts. The HTBI primer set served for first-round RT-PCR of the TCR CDR3. TCRdb re-derived calls from the multiplex PCR reads in MiXCR, one entry per CDR3 protein. The top ten clones hold about 21% of a sample with some 350,000 distinct CDR3 sequences, 13% to 15% of them seen once. Sequencing input: blood. These receptors all come from a woman aged 60-70 years with Graves' ophthalmopathy.

J is TRBJ1-2 and V is TRBV24-1, with D maybe TRBD1 (5 bases). V dropped 4 bases and J dropped 4 bases, with 12 bases sitting between them. The germline V gene has CDR1 KGHDR and CDR2 SFDVKD. The CDR3 length is 14 residues. The CDR3 coding sequence is TGTGCCACCAGTGACGTCCGGGACCTCTATGGCTACACCTTC. Its translation: CATSDVRDLYGYTF.

This clonotype came up a few times. The chain joins TRBV19 to TRBJ2-1; D gene ambiguous. The CDR3 totals 16 residues. V lost 7 bases, J lost 4 bases, and 20 bases lay in between. Germline V gives CDR1 LNHDA, CDR2 SQIVND (reference sequence). CDR3 coding DNA: TGTGCCAGTACCCCCGAGGCCACCCTGGGGTACAATGAGCAGTTCTTC. Amino acid sequence: CASTPEATLGYNEQFF.

This clonotype was detected many times. The chain links TRBV3-1 to TRBJ1-1, with D maybe TRBD1 (6 bases). The CDR3 runs to 12 residues. The V end was cut by 5 bases, the J end by 6 bases, with 10 bases between. CDR1 and CDR2 (germline): LGHDT, YNNKEL (reference sequence). The CDR3 coding sequence is TGTGCCAGCAGCTCGGCAGGGGCTGAAGCTTTCTTT. This gives the protein CASSSAGAEAFF.

This clonotype was seen many times. This rearrangement joins TRBV28 to TRBJ1-5; 11 bases fit TRBD1. Losses at the gene ends were 5 bases for V and 5 bases for J; bases not matched to a gene: 2. Germline-derived CDR1 and CDR2 are MDHEN and SYDVKM. CDR3 length equals 14 residues. CDR3 residues: CASSRTGGDQPQHF. In DNA, the CDR3 is TGTGCCAGCAGTCGGACAGGGGGCGATCAGCCCCAGCATTTT.

In this sample, this clonotype turned up a few times. V gene TRBV3-1 combines with J gene TRBJ2-2; D is undetermined. Per the germline V gene, CDR1 is LGHDT and CDR2 is YNNKEL (reference sequence). V shed 1 base and J shed 0 bases, with 9 bases lying between them. There are 16 residues in the CDR3. For the CDR3, the DNA is TGTGCCAGCAGCCAAGGAACGGGTACGAACACCGGGGAGCTGTTTTTT. It specifies CASSQGTGTNTGELFF.

This clonotype was found many times. The chain uses TRBV2 and TRBJ2-3, with 14 positions matching TRBD2. The CDR3 consists of 17 residues. Germline V lookup: CDR1 SNHLY, CDR2 FYNNEI. Trimming took 5 bases from V and 3 from J; bases not matched to a gene: 7. The CDR3 sequence is CASSPIRLAGGTDTQYF. The CDR3 DNA is TGTGCCAGCAGTCCCATTCGACTAGCGGGAGGGACAGATACGCAGTATTTT.

This clonotype was counted between two and nine times. The DNA for the CDR3 is TGCAGCGTTGATAACACTGAAGCTTTCTTT. Translation gives CSVDNTEAFF. The J gene is TRBJ1-1, the V gene TRBV29-1; D gene unclear. CDR3 size: 10 residues. V shed 3 bases and J shed 2 bases, with 1 base lying between them. Germline assignment: CDR1 SQVTM and CDR2 ANQGSEA. The full variable domain, with the rest looked up from reference TRBV29-1 and TRBJ1-1, is SAVISQKPSRDICQRGTSLTIQCQVDSQVTMMFWYRQQPGQSLTLIATANQGSEATYESGFVIDKFPISRPNLTFSTLTVSNMSPEDSSIYLCSVDNTEAFFGQGTRLTVV.

This clonotype was picked up a small number of times. V is TRBV6-1 and J is TRBJ2-1; 10 bases align to TRBD1. With V trimmed by 7 bases and J by 8 bases, 8 bases remained unmatched. Germline V gene lookup returns CDR1 MNHNS and CDR2 SASEGT. The length of the CDR3 is 14 residues. In DNA form, the CDR3 reads TGTGCCAGCATTCCGGGACAGGGGATCCATGAGCAGTTCTTC. It translates to CASIPGQGIHEQFF.

This clonotype was seen at least ten times. The chain joins TRBV27 to TRBJ2-7; D may be TRBD1 or TRBD2 (5 bases each). Trimming removed 4 bases at V and 4 bases at J, with 20 bases between. The V gene's germline CDR1 is MNHEY and CDR2 SMNVEV (reference sequence). CDR3 length: 16 amino acids. CDR3 sequence: CASSSTVWDARYEQYF. CDR3 nucleotide sequence: TGTGCCAGCAGTTCAACTGTCTGGGACGCAAGATACGAGCAGTACTTC.

This clonotype has a count of ten or more. The chain employs TRBV5-6 and TRBJ2-5, with 11 bases identical to TRBD1. J lost 4 bases, V lost 4 bases, and 6 bases had no gene match. The length of the CDR3 is 15 residues. The V gene's germline CDR1 is SGHDT and CDR2 YYEEEE. The CDR3 nucleotides read TGTGCCAGCAGCGGGGGGACAGGGGGTACAGAGACCCAGTACTTC. Protein: CASSGGTGGTETQYF. Full variable domain (outside the CDR3, taken from reference TRBV5-6 and TRBJ2-5): DAGVTQSPTHLIKTRGQQVTLRCSPKSGHDTVSWYQQALGQGPQFIFQYYEEEERQRGNFPDRFSGHQFPNYSSELNVNALLLGDSALYLCASSGGTGGTETQYFGPGTRLLVL.

This clonotype appeared many times. The chain links TRBV14 to TRBJ2-7, with 10 bases fitting TRBD1. V dropped 5 bases and J dropped 3; count of bases not matched to a gene: 7. The CDR3 loop spans 15 amino acids. Germline values: CDR1 SGHDN, CDR2 FVKESK. The CDR3 loop is CASSFGQGVGYEQYF. The CDR3 bases are TGTGCCAGCAGCTTCGGACAGGGGGTTGGCTACGAGCAGTACTTC.

The chain is built from TRBV7-9 and TRBJ1-5, with D maybe TRBD1 (5 bases). This CDR3 is built from 15 residues. With 1 base removed from V and 0 bases from J, the gap between germline ends came to 7 bases. Germline V gives CDR1 SEHNR, CDR2 FQNEAQ (reference sequence). The CDR3 protein is CASSLGTFSNQPQHF. CDR3 nucleotides: TGTGCCAGCAGCTTAGGGACATTTAGCAATCAGCCCCAGCATTTT.

The V call is TRBV6-1, the J call TRBJ1-2; 9 nucleotides match TRBD1. Trimming at V came to 5 bases and at J to 4 bases, leaving 8 bases not matched to a gene. Germline CDR1 and CDR2: MNHNS and SASEGT. The CDR3 is 15 amino acids. This chain's CDR3 is CASSLNRGRVYGYTF. CDR3 DNA sequence: TGTGCCAGCAGTCTGAACAGGGGGCGTGTCTATGGCTACACCTTC.

This clonotype was seen repeatedly, ten times or more. The chain couples TRBV6-1 to TRBJ2-7, with D perhaps matching TRBD1 or TRBD2 (5 bases each). CDR3 length: 13 residues. V lost 2 bases and J lost 2, with 7 bases in between. The germline V gene encodes CDR1 MNHNS and CDR2 SASEGT. The CDR3 region is CASSELGAYEQYF. The DNA of the CDR3 is TGTGCCAGCAGTGAATTGGGGGCCTACGAGCAGTACTTC.

There are a few counts of this clonotype. The chain has TRBV27 and TRBJ2-3, with D unclear. Germline V lookup: CDR1 MNHEY, CDR2 SMNVEV (reference sequence). V gave up 3 bases and J gave up 2 bases, with 15 bases separating them. The CDR3 covers 16 residues. In DNA form, the CDR3 reads TGTGCCAGCAGTTTCCTCAGAGAGATCCACACAGATACGCAGTATTTT. Translated: CASSFLREIHTDTQYF.

This rearrangement joins TRBV7-9 to TRBJ2-5; 8 bases agree with TRBD1. This CDR3 contains 15 residues. From germline, CDR1 is SEHNR and CDR2 FQNEAQ (reference sequence). Trimming removed 6 bases from V and 2 bases from J; junction bases left unmatched: 8. Written as DNA, the CDR3 is TGTGCCAGCAGTAAGGGGCAGGGGGCTCAAGAGACCCAGTACTTC. Translated, it gives CASSKGQGAQETQYF.

This clonotype came up many times. The J gene is TRBJ2-2, the V gene TRBV5-1; TRBD2 matches 13 bases. This CDR3 is built from 18 residues. Trimming took 4 bases from V and 0 from J; bases not matched to a gene: 6. Per germline, CDR1 SGHRS and CDR2 YFSETQ. In nucleotides, the CDR3 is TGCGCCAGCAGCCAGGGACTAGCGGGGTCCTCGAACACCGGGGAGCTGTTTTTT. Encoded protein: CASSQGLAGSSNTGELFF.